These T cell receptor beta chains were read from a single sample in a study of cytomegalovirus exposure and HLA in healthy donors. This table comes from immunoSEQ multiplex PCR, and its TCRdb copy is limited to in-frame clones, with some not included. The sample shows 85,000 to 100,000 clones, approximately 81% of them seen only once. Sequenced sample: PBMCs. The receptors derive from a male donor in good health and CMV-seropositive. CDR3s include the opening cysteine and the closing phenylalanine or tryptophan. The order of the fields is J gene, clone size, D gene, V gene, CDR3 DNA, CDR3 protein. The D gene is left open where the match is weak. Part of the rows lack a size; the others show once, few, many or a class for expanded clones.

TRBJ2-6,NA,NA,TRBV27,TGTGCCAGCAGTTTATTTCCCCTCTCTGGGGCCAACGTCCTGACTTTC,CASSLFPLSGANVLTF
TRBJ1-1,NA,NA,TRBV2,TGTGCCAGCACGGGGATGAACACTGAAGCTTTCTTT,CASTGMNTEAFF
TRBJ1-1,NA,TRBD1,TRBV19,TGTGCCAGTAGTATTGGGACAGGGAGGCCTGAAGCTTTCTTT,CASSIGTGRPEAFF
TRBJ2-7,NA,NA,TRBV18,TGTGCCAGCTCACCATCACACGGGGCCTACGAGCAGTACTTC,CASSPSHGAYEQYF
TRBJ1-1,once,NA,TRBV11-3,TGTGCCAGCAGCCCGGGTGGAACTGAAGCTTTCTTT,CASSPGGTEAFF
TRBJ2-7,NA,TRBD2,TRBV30,TGTGCCTGGAGTGTATTTCTAGCGGACGTCTTGGAGCAGTACTTC,CAWSVFLADVLEQYF
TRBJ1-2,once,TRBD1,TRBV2,TGTGCCAGCAGGGAGGGGGCGAATAACTATGGCTACACCTTC,CASREGANNYGYTF
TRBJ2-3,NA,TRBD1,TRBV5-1,TGCGCCAGCAGCTCTAGGACAGGGCGCCGACCAGATACGCAGTATTTT,CASSSRTGRRPDTQYF
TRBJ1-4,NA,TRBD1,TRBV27,TGTGCCAGCAGGTTCACAGGGGTTGGTGAAAAACTGTTTTTT,CASRFTGVGEKLFF
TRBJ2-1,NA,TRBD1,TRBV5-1,TGCGCCAGCAGCACGGGACAGTTTAGGAATGAGCAGTTCTTC,CASSTGQFRNEQFF